The subject of this entry is one TCR beta chain. The target antigen is unknown. Primers: 60 Vbeta forward and 13 Jbeta reverse. Sequencing was performed with immunoSEQ multiplex PCR; in TCRdb, only in-frame clones are kept and a portion is missing. This table lists 80,000 to 100,000 clones. This specimen belongs to a study of cytomegalovirus exposure and HLA in healthy donors. About the study: In terms of ancestry, the Caucasian-associated cluster contained about four fifths of the 300 to 400 genotyped donors. Study outcomes and limitations: TCR beta V- and J-gene trimming was later associated with a missense DCLRE1C variant. There were 160 or so TCR beta chains listed as cytomegalovirus-associated. According to a later analysis, most TCR beta chains associated with CMV appeared HLA-restricted.

Per the germline V gene, CDR1 is SGDLS and CDR2 is YYNGEE. The CDR3 totals 13 residues. V dropped 0 bases and J dropped 4 bases, with 7 bases sitting between them. The chain uses TRBV9 and TRBJ1-2; unclear D gene. Sequences were obtained from PBMCs. This clonotype originated in a man aged 45-65 years in good health and CMV-seronegative. CDR3 sequence (DNA): TGTGCCAGCAGCGTAGGTGTCGGCTATGGCTACACCTTC. This codes for CASSVGVGYGYTF.